One TCR beta chain is described in this entry. No antigen is known for it. A single record per CDR3 protein comes from TCRdb applying MiXCR to the 5' RACE reads. The sample yields 550,000 to 800,000 distinct CDR3 sequences, under 8.5% seen once. The data were taken from a study of identical twins. Study-level results: Cord blood beta clonotypes present at high abundance carried fewer insertions; no such pattern appeared in memory repertoires. Sequences that were beta out-of-frame showed weaker excess twin sharing. There was an excess of low generation probability in the out-of-frame alpha sequences that twins shared.

V dropped 0 bases and J dropped 2; count of bases not matched to a gene: 9. The CDR3 contains 17 residues. Germline V lookup: CDR1 SGHDT, CDR2 YYEEEE. This same sample was also taken into another study, of yellow fever vaccine responses in identical twins.

The origin of this receptor is a woman aged 18-35 years in good health. This sequence joins TRBV5-6 and TRBJ2-5; 8 nucleotides agree with TRBD1. Sequencing was done on a sample of PBMCs. This CDR3 is CASSLGTGKLLQETQYF. The CDR3 DNA reads TGTGCCAGCAGCTTGGGGACAGGGAAATTATTACAAGAGACCCAGTACTTC.